This T cell receptor beta chain was sequenced for a study of T-cell memory formation after mild COVID-19. Per the germline V gene, CDR1 is MDHEN and CDR2 is SYDVKM. Trimming left V 3 bases short and J 2 bases short, with 11 bases between. The CDR3 extends over 15 amino acids. Whole-study findings and limits: Of the contracting clones, CD4+ ones lay mainly in CM and EM, and CD8+ ones in EMRA. Cross-reactive memory seemingly joined, as some responding clones were found in pre-infection memory. A second wave of clones peaked on day 37, and their SARS-CoV-2 specificity went unconfirmed.

This clonotype was recorded at least ten times. Its cognate antigen is unknown. 5'RACE with constant-segment primers built TCRalpha and TCRbeta cDNA libraries with UMIs. TCRdb redid the calling of the 5' RACE reads with MiXCR, one entry per CDR3 protein. Of about 27,000 distinct CDR3 sequences listed, just under 7.5% are singletons. This chain joins TRBV28 and TRBJ1-5; D not certain. The receptor's source is an adult woman who had mild COVID-19 (a few samples of this study predate the infection). Cell type and time point are not known. The sample was PBMCs or a T cell subset sorted from them (not recorded which). CDR3 nucleotides: TGTGCCAGCAGTTTCGAGGGCGGTGGCAATCAGCCCCAGCATTTT. Amino acids: CASSFEGGGNQPQHF.